Listed here are 22 T cell receptor beta chains from one sample, sequenced in a study of identical twins' blood T cells. TCRdb reprocessed the 5' RACE reads via MiXCR and lists one record per CDR3 protein. The data contain hundreds of thousands of distinct CDR3 sequences, roughly 28% of them seen just once; the ten biggest clones take up more than 5.5%. The sequenced sample consisted of PBMCs. The receptors originated from a woman aged 18 to 50 in good health.

Comment on this clonotype: A read error may account for a junction end that differs from germline. This chain connects TRBV28 to TRBJ2-1, with 9 bases fitting TRBD1. Germline assignment: CDR1 MDHEN and CDR2 SYDVKM. The CDR3 has 15 residues. CDR3 coding DNA: TGCGCCAGGGGCCGGGGGACAGGGCGGTACAATGAGCAGTTCTTC. Translating gives CARGRGTGRYNEQFF. The variable domain in full, completed from reference TRBV28 and TRBJ2-1, reads DVKVTQSSRYLVKRTGEKVFLECVQDMDHENMFWYRQDPGLGLRLIYFSYDVKMKEKGDIPEGYSVSREKKERFSLILESASTNQTSMYLCARGRGTGRYNEQFFGPGTRLTVL.

This clonotype was seen a handful of times. The rearrangement joins TRBV20-1 to TRBJ2-7; 8 nucleotides agree with TRBD1. The CDR3 contains 13 residues. Germline V CDR1 and CDR2: DFQATT, SNEGSKA (reference sequence). V was clipped by 7 bases and J by 3 bases; unmatched bases: 8. The CDR3 coding sequence is TGCAGTGTCGGGACAGGACAATTCTACGAGCAGTACTTC. Translation: CSVGTGQFYEQYF.

In its sample, this clonotype was seen a few times. The chain has TRBV27 and TRBJ1-1; TRBD1 matches 7 bases. The CDR3 runs 14 residues. V dropped 5 bases and J dropped 10; count of bases not matched to a gene: 13. The V gene's germline CDR1 is MNHEY and CDR2 SMNVEV (reference sequence). DNA of the CDR3: TGTGCCAGCAGTGCGACCGACAGGGAGAGGGTAGCTTTCTTT. It specifies CASSATDRERVAFF.

The V gene is TRBV19, the J gene TRBJ1-5; 7 bases align to TRBD1. CDR3 size: 13 residues. The germline V gene encodes CDR1 LNHDA and CDR2 SQIVND (reference sequence). Unmatched junction bases numbered 5, after V lost 5 bases and J lost 7 bases. The CDR3 reads CASSGQAAQPQHF. The CDR3, as DNA: TGTGCCAGTAGTGGACAGGCGGCCCAGCCCCAGCATTTT.

This clonotype was detected a few times. The V and J genes are TRBV30 and TRBJ1-2, with TRBD1 matching 7 bases. Germline assignment: CDR1 GTSNPN and CDR2 SVGIG (reference sequence). The V segment lost 2 bases and the J segment 4 bases; nucleotides outside the gene matches: 7. The CDR3 covers 14 residues. The CDR3 sequence: CAWSSTGPIYGYTF. The CDR3, as DNA: TGTGCCTGGAGTTCGACAGGGCCCATCTATGGCTACACCTTC.

This clonotype was detected only a few times. V gene TRBV6-1 combines with J gene TRBJ2-5; D unclear. This CDR3 has 12 amino acids. V was clipped by 8 bases and J by 0 bases, with 7 bases between them. CDR1 and CDR2 from the germline V gene are MNHNS and SASEGT. The CDR3 sequence is CASELYQETQYF. CDR3 coding DNA: TGTGCCAGCGAGCTGTACCAAGAGACCCAGTACTTC.

The chain links TRBV20-1 to TRBJ1-5, with D unclear. The germline CDR1 and CDR2 sequences are DFQATT and SNEGSKA (reference sequence). The germline V and J ends were trimmed by 1 base and 2 bases, with 9 bases remaining between them. The CDR3 length is 14 residues. In nucleotides, the CDR3 is TGCAGTGCTAGAGTGGCGGTGGGCAATCAGCCCCAGCATTTT. The encoded protein is CSARVAVGNQPQHF.

This clonotype has only a few counts. This sequence joins TRBV9 and TRBJ2-2; no clear D gene. Germline CDR1 SGDLS, CDR2 YYNGEE. The ends were cut back, 5 bases at V and 0 bases at J, with 8 bases in the middle. This CDR3 spans 14 amino acids. CDR3 loop: CASRDGANTGELFF. In DNA, the CDR3 is TGTGCCAGCAGGGACGGAGCGAACACCGGGGAGCTGTTTTTT.

The chain couples TRBV11-2 to TRBJ1-1; 7 nucleotides agree with TRBD1. Germline assignment: CDR1 SGHAT and CDR2 FQNNGV. V lost 2 bases and J lost 3; bases outside the gene matches: 6. The CDR3 totals 15 residues. CDR3 amino acids: CASSLFQGEDTEAFF. CDR3 nucleotides: TGTGCCAGCAGCTTATTCCAGGGGGAGGACACTGAAGCTTTCTTT.

This clonotype occurred a few times. The V gene is TRBV25-1, the J gene TRBJ2-1, with 9 bases identical to TRBD1. Germline assignment: CDR1 MGHDK and CDR2 SYGVNS. The J segment lost 10 bases and the V segment lost 1 base, leaving 8 bases of the junction unmatched. The length of the CDR3 is 15 residues. CDR3 amino acids: CASSEFGQGSPEQFF. The CDR3 DNA is TGTGCCAGCAGTGAATTCGGACAGGGGTCCCCAGAGCAGTTCTTC.

This chain joins TRBV18 and TRBJ2-2; TRBD2 agrees at 7 bases. CDR1 is KGHSH, CDR2 LQKENI, per germline. J lost 4 bases, V lost 3 bases, and 5 bases had no gene match. The CDR3 spans 15 residues. CDR3 amino acids: CASSPPSGSTGELFF. The CDR3, as DNA: TGTGCCAGCTCACCTCCTAGCGGATCCACCGGGGAGCTGTTTTTT. Variable domain in full (rest from reference TRBV18 and TRBJ2-2): NAGVMQNPRHLVRRRGQEARLRCSPMKGHSHVYWYRQLPEEGLKFMVYLQKENIIDESGMPKERFSAEFPKEGPSILRIQQVVRGDSAAYFCASSPPSGSTGELFFGEGSRLTVL.

This clonotype was seen more than once but under ten times. This chain links TRBV20-1 with TRBJ2-3; D not resolved. Germline values: CDR1 DFQATT, CDR2 SNEGSKA (reference sequence). Trimming cost V 3 bases and J 0 bases, with 10 bases left between them. CDR3 size: 14 residues. The CDR3 DNA reads TGCAGTGCTAGGGTTATAATTAGCACAGATACGCAGTATTTT. It codes for CSARVIISTDTQYF.

This clonotype appeared many times. This chain uses TRBV10-3 with TRBJ1-1; D is perhaps TRBD1 (5 bases). V lost 5 bases and J 1 base, leaving 11 bases between the germline ends. Germline CDR1 reads ENHRY; CDR2 reads SYGVKD. The CDR3 is made up of 14 amino acids. CDR3 in amino acids: CAISTGPANTEAFF. The CDR3 nucleotides read TGTGCCATCAGTACAGGACCCGCGAACACTGAAGCTTTCTTT.

J is TRBJ2-3 and V is TRBV11-2; possible D gene TRBD2, 5 bases. Germline V gene data show CDR1 as SGHAT and CDR2 as FQNNGV. The CDR3 has 15 residues. Deletions cut 1 base from V and 6 bases from J, with 14 bases between. This CDR3 reads CASSLGRTLLDTQYF. The CDR3 nucleotides are TGTGCCAGCAGCTTAGGGAGGACCCTTCTGGATACGCAGTATTTT.

This clonotype was picked up many times. This chain links TRBV20-1 with TRBJ2-2; 9 bases align to TRBD2. Trimming took 3 bases from V and 5 from J; bases not matched to a gene: 7. The CDR3 has 15 amino acids. Per the germline V gene, CDR1 is DFQATT and CDR2 is SNEGSKA (reference sequence). CDR3 loop: CSASQASGTTGELFF. CDR3 bases: TGCAGTGCTAGTCAGGCTAGCGGGACAACCGGGGAGCTGTTTTTT.

V usage is TRBV7-6 and J usage is TRBJ1-3, with a possible D match to TRBD1 (5 bases). Germline CDR1 reads SGHVS; CDR2 reads FNYEAQ. V was cut by 5 bases and J by 0 bases, with 11 bases left in between. There are 15 residues in the CDR3. The CDR3 reads CASSPTVYSGNTIYF. For the CDR3, the DNA is TGTGCCAGCAGCCCGACAGTTTACTCTGGAAACACCATATATTTT.

Comment on this clonotype: A much more abundant neighbour one base away suggests this may be a read error. J is TRBJ2-7 and V is TRBV2; D is ambiguous. CDR3 length: 14 residues. Per germline, CDR1 SNHLY and CDR2 FYNNEI. CDR3 loop: CASGLVHSEYEHYF. DNA for the CDR3: TGTGCCAGCGGTTTGGTACACAGTGAATACGAGCATTACTTC.

This clonotype has a handful of counts. This rearrangement joins TRBV9 to TRBJ2-2; 14 bases match TRBD2. After removal of 3 bases from V and 8 bases from J, the junction contained 9 bases not matched to a gene. The germline gives CDR1 SGDLS, CDR2 YYNGEE. The CDR3 spans 17 residues. CDR3 in DNA: TGTGCCAGCAGCGAGACTAGCGGGAGGGCCATCAGGGGGGAGCTGTTTTTT. This encodes CASSETSGRAIRGELFF. Drawing the rest from reference TRBV9 and TRBJ2-2, the complete variable domain is DSGVTQTPKHLITATGQRVTLRCSPRSGDLSVYWYQQSLDQGLQFLIQYYNGEERAKGNILERFSAQQFPDLHSELNLSSLELGDSALYFCASSETSGRAIRGELFFGEGSRLTVL.

A word on this clonotype: One base away lies a much larger clone, so this may be a sequencing read error. The rearrangement uses TRBV20-1 and TRBJ1-1; TRBD1 matches at 10 bases. The V and J ends lost 3 bases and 11 bases, in that order; junction bases with no gene match: 12. Per germline, CDR1 DFQATT and CDR2 SNEGSKA (reference sequence). The CDR3 length is 14 residues. CDR3 DNA sequence: TGCAGTGCTAGCGGGGGACAGGGGATCCCATCCGCTTTCTTT. Its translation is CSASGGQGIPSAFF.

In its sample, this clonotype was seen many times. The chain carries TRBV20-1 and TRBJ1-1; D perhaps matches TRBD1 (5 bases). The CDR3 extends over 13 amino acids. Looked up from germline, CDR1 is DFQATT and CDR2 is SNEGSKA (reference sequence). The germline V and J ends were trimmed by 1 base and 5 bases, with 11 bases remaining between them. CDR3 in DNA: TGCAGTGCTAGAGGGGCAGGGCCAACTGAAGCTTTCTTT. Translated: CSARGAGPTEAFF.

This chain joins TRBV6-5 and TRBJ1-2; a possible D gene is TRBD1 (5 bases). There are 14 residues in the CDR3. CDR1 MNHEY and CDR2 SVGAGI come from the germline V gene. The germline V and J ends were trimmed by 10 bases and 4 bases, with 19 bases remaining between them. The DNA of the CDR3 is TGTGCCACCTTGGGGGAGCAGAAATTCTATGGCTACACCTTC. Protein sequence: CATLGEQKFYGYTF.

This clonotype occurred a few times. The chain couples TRBV18 to TRBJ2-3; maybe TRBD2 (5 bases). The CDR3 extends over 15 amino acids. CDR1 and CDR2 from the germline V gene are KGHSH and LQKENI. V lost 6 bases and J lost 0, with 13 bases in between. The CDR3 DNA reads as TGTGCCAGCTCCCGGACTCTTACTAGCACAGATACGCAGTATTTT. Translated, it gives CASSRTLTSTDTQYF.